This entry lists 20 T cell receptor beta chains sequenced from one sample in a study of blood T cell repertoires in COVID-19. This table comes from immunoSEQ multiplex PCR, and its TCRdb copy is limited to in-frame clones, with some not included. The repertoire has fewer than 200,000 clones, approximately 91% of them found once; the top ten carry around 5%. Sequences were obtained from peripheral blood. The receptors derive from a man younger than 30 with COVID-19, enrolled during active disease.

This clone was seen a few times. The chain carries TRBV5-1 and TRBJ1-5, with D perhaps TRBD1 (6 bases). The CDR3 has 15 residues. Looked up from germline, CDR1 is SGHRS and CDR2 is YFSETQ. Trimming took off 4 bases at V and 3 bases at J, with 14 bases between the two ends. In nucleotides, the CDR3 is TGCGCCAGCAGCCCGGACAGCTTCAACAATCAGCCCCAGCATTTT. It specifies CASSPDSFNNQPQHF.

This clone was counted a single time. The gene calls are TRBV5-1 and TRBJ2-2; 7 bases line up with TRBD2. Looked up from germline, CDR1 is SGHRS and CDR2 is YFSETQ. Trimming removed 2 bases from V and 9 bases from J; junction bases left unmatched: 4. The CDR3 is 13 residues long. CDR3 loop: CASSFGGTRELFF. CDR3 bases: TGCGCCAGCAGCTTTGGGGGGACTAGGGAGCTGTTTTTT.

The chain uses TRBV5-8 and TRBJ1-4, with D unresolved. The length of the CDR3 is 16 residues. V lost 1 base, J lost 2 bases, and 12 bases lay in between. Germline CDR1 is SGHTS and CDR2 is YDEGEE. The CDR3 bases are TGTGCCAGCAGCTTGACGGCGGGGTATACTAATGAAAAACTGTTTTTT. Its translation is CASSLTAGYTNEKLFF. Variable domain in full (rest from reference TRBV5-8 and TRBJ1-4): EAGVTQSPTHLIKTRGQQATLRCSPISGHTSVYWYQQALGLGLQFLLWYDEGEERNRGNFPPRFSGRQFPNYSSELNVNALELEDSALYLCASSLTAGYTNEKLFFGSGTQLSVL.

This chain links TRBV7-2 with TRBJ2-1, with a tentative D call TRBD2 (6 bases). Trimming took 5 bases from V and 1 from J, leaving 18 bases between them. The CDR3 is 17 amino acids. The germline V gene has CDR1 SGHTA and CDR2 FQGNSA. The CDR3 DNA reads as TGTGCCAGCAGCCCACGCCGGGACTTTGTATCCTACAATGAGCAGTTCTTC. Its translation is CASSPRRDFVSYNEQFF.

This chain connects TRBV27 to TRBJ2-2; TRBD1 matches 11 bases. Germline V lookup: CDR1 MNHEY, CDR2 SMNVEV (reference sequence). There are 18 residues in the CDR3. After removal of 5 bases from V and 5 bases from J, the junction contained 13 bases not matched to a gene. The CDR3 DNA is TGTGCCAGCAGTCCCACCGGGACAGGGGGGTTTTTGACCGGGGAGCTGTTTTTT. Translated, it gives CASSPTGTGGFLTGELFF.

This chain connects TRBV7-9 to TRBJ2-7, with TRBD1 matching 7 bases. Germline loops: CDR1 SEHNR, CDR2 FQNEAQ (reference sequence). The CDR3 is made up of 13 amino acids. V was clipped by 4 bases and J by 6 bases; unmatched bases: 6. The CDR3 bases are TGTGCCAGCAGCTCACAGGGGCCGGGCGAGCAGTACTTC. Translating gives CASSSQGPGEQYF.

The chain has TRBV10-2 and TRBJ2-7; D unresolved. Looked up from germline, CDR1 is WSHSY and CDR2 is SAAADI. V lost 4 bases and J lost 4, with 11 bases in between. The CDR3 totals 13 residues. The CDR3 nucleotides are TGCGCCAGCAGTGTCGACGGAGAATACGAGCAGTACTTC. Translating gives CASSVDGEYEQYF.

This chain joins TRBV5-4 and TRBJ2-7, with D possibly matching TRBD2 (5 bases). V was cut by 0 bases and J by 3 bases, with 13 bases left in between. Per the germline V gene, CDR1 is SGHNT and CDR2 is YYREEE (reference sequence). The CDR3 contains 15 residues. CDR3 nucleotides: TGTGCCAGCAGCTTGGGTGGGAGAACGAACTACGAGCAGTACTTC. Amino acids: CASSLGGRTNYEQYF.

The sample holds a few counts of this clone. The genes are TRBV11-2 and TRBJ2-7; the D is unclear. The V gene lost 5 bases and the J gene lost 5 bases, with 13 bases spanning the gap. Germline CDR1 is SGHAT and CDR2 is FQNNGV. The CDR3 spans 13 residues. The CDR3 loop is CASSGRVHHEQYF. The DNA for the CDR3 is TGTGCCAGCAGCGGCCGGGTCCATCACGAGCAGTACTTC.

The CDR3 here is CASSLESLRELFF. The CDR3 region has the DNA TGTGCCAGCAGCTTAGAGTCGCTACGGGAGCTGTTTTTT. The chain combines TRBV7-8 with TRBJ2-2; D remains unclear. In germline, CDR1 is SGHVS, CDR2 FQNEAQ. CDR3 length: 13 residues. Trimming shortened V by 1 base and J by 9 bases, and 9 bases separated the two germline ends.

This chain links TRBV7-6 with TRBJ1-2; 7 nucleotides match TRBD1. Germline V gene data show CDR1 as SGHVS and CDR2 as FNYEAQ. Trimming removed 5 bases from V and 8 bases from J; junction bases left unmatched: 14. This CDR3 comprises 15 residues. CDR3 sequence: CASSPQGDRAGGYTF. The CDR3 region has the DNA TGTGCCAGCAGCCCACAGGGAGACAGGGCGGGAGGCTACACCTTC.

The chain recombines TRBV4-1 with TRBJ1-1; 7 bases align to TRBD1. Germline CDR1 is MGHRA and CDR2 is YSYEKL. Trimming cost V 1 base and J 4 bases; bases outside gene matches: 9. This CDR3 spans 16 amino acids. In DNA form, the CDR3 reads TGCGCCAGCAGCCAAGGAGGCAGGGGGGTGAGCACTGAAGCTTTCTTT. Its protein is CASSQGGRGVSTEAFF.

The chain recombines TRBV10-3 with TRBJ2-1; 13 nucleotides match TRBD2. This CDR3 has 18 residues. Germline values: CDR1 ENHRY, CDR2 SYGVKD. The V gene end was trimmed by 6 bases and the J gene end by 0 bases; junction bases not matched to a gene: 8. CDR3 region: CAIRKLAGGRHSYNEQFF. The CDR3 DNA sequence: TGTGCCATCAGAAAACTAGCGGGAGGGAGACACTCCTACAATGAGCAGTTCTTC.

J is TRBJ2-7 and V is TRBV6-5; TRBD1 matches at 12 bases. CDR1 is MNHEY, CDR2 SVGAGI, per germline. The CDR3 totals 15 residues. V lost 5 bases to trimming and J lost 2 bases; unmatched junction nucleotides: 4. The CDR3 sequence: CASSRGTGGAYEQYF. The DNA of the CDR3 is TGTGCCAGCAGTCGCGGGACAGGGGGCGCCTACGAGCAGTACTTC.

The V gene is TRBV6-5, the J gene TRBJ2-5; 8 nucleotides match TRBD1. The CDR3 loop spans 16 amino acids. Germline V gene sequence: CDR1 MNHEY, CDR2 SVGAGI. Trimming took 2 bases from V and 4 from J; bases not matched to a gene: 9. The CDR3 here is CASSYDPGGRIETQYF. The CDR3, as DNA: TGTGCCAGCAGTTACGATCCAGGGGGCCGGATAGAGACCCAGTACTTC.

The chain has TRBV5-1 and TRBJ2-3; 10 positions match TRBD2. From germline, CDR1 is SGHRS and CDR2 YFSETQ. J was trimmed by 3 bases and V by 0 bases; bases with no gene match: 7. The CDR3 is made up of 17 amino acids. The CDR3 region has the DNA TGCGCCAGCAGCTTGGAGGCTAGCGGGAGATTGACAGATACGCAGTATTTT. This gives the protein CASSLEASGRLTDTQYF.

This chain links TRBV28 with TRBJ2-1, with 7 bases aligning to TRBD1. The length of the CDR3 is 15 residues. The V gene's germline CDR1 is MDHEN and CDR2 SYDVKM. J was trimmed by 6 bases and V by 5 bases; bases with no gene match: 10. The CDR3 loop is CASSLLSTGPNEQFF. The CDR3 DNA sequence: TGTGCCAGCAGTCTCCTCTCGACAGGGCCCAATGAGCAGTTCTTC.

The V and J genes are TRBV5-1 and TRBJ1-5; possibly TRBD1 for D (6 bases). CDR1 is SGHRS and CDR2 is YFSETQ in the germline V gene. Trimming cost V 1 base and J 5 bases, with 13 bases left between them. The CDR3 contains 15 residues. The CDR3 protein is CASSLWAGVDQPQHF. The CDR3 DNA reads TGCGCCAGCAGCTTGTGGGCAGGGGTGGATCAGCCCCAGCATTTT.

CDR3 sequence (DNA): TGTGCCAGCAGCACCGGACAGGGCTCTATGTGGGAGCAGTACTTC. This codes for CASSTGQGSMWEQYF. The chain carries TRBV5-8 and TRBJ2-7, with TRBD1 identical over 8 bases. The V gene's germline CDR1 is SGHTS and CDR2 YDEGEE. V dropped 4 bases and J dropped 7; count of bases not matched to a gene: 13. The CDR3 spans 15 residues.

The V gene is TRBV9, the J gene TRBJ2-1; maybe TRBD2 (6 bases). Germline V gene sequence: CDR1 SGDLS, CDR2 YYNGEE. V lost 4 bases and J 6 bases, leaving 14 bases between the germline ends. The CDR3 is 14 amino acids. CDR3 nucleotides: TGTGCCAGCAGCCTGGGGACTCGGAGCAATGAGCAGTTCTTC. Protein: CASSLGTRSNEQFF.